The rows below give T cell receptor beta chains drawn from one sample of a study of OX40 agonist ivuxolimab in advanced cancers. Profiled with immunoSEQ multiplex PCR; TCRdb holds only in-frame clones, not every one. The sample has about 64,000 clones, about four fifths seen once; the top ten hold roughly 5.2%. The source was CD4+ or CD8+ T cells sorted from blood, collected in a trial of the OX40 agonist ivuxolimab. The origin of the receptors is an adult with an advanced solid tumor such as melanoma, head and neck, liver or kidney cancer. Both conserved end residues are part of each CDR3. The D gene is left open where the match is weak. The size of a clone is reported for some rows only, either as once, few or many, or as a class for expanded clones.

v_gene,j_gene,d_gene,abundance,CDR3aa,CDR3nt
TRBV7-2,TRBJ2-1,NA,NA,CASSLVNIEQFF,TGTGCCAGCAGCTTAGTTAATATTGAGCAGTTCTTC
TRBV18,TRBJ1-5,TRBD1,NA,CASSALGDSDNQPQHF,TGTGCCAGCTCAGCTTTGGGGGACAGCGACAATCAGCCCCAGCATTTT
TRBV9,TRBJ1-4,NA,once,CASDKNGGFEKLFF,TGTGCCAGCGACAAGAATGGGGGTTTTGAAAAACTGTTTTTT
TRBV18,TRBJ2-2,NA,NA,CASSPPSRVNTGELFF,TGTGCCAGCTCACCACCCAGCAGGGTTAACACCGGGGAGCTGTTTTTT
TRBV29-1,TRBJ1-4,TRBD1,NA,CSVEDPQGANEKLFF,TGCAGCGTTGAAGATCCCCAGGGGGCTAATGAAAAACTGTTTTTT
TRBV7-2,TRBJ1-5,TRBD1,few,CASSPTTGGGNQPQHF,TGTGCCAGCAGCCCGACTACAGGGGGAGGCAATCAGCCCCAGCATTTT
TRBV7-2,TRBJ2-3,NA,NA,CASSLTGPDTQYF,TGTGCCAGCAGCTTAACAGGGCCAGATACGCAGTATTTT
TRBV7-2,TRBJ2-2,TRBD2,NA,CASSDTSGRARPGELFF,TGTGCCAGCAGCGATACTAGCGGGAGGGCCAGACCCGGGGAGCTGTTTTTT
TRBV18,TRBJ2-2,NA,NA,CASSPTQTNTGELFF,TGTGCCAGCTCACCAACCCAAACGAACACCGGGGAGCTGTTTTTT
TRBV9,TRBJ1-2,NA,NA,CASSVEARGSKNYGYTF,TGTGCCAGCAGCGTAGAGGCTCGGGGGTCGAAAAACTATGGCTACACCTTC
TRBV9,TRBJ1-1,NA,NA,CASSVDLKNTEAFF,TGTGCCAGCAGCGTAGATCTGAAGAACACTGAAGCTTTCTTT
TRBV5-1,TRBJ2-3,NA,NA,CASSVGRGTDTQYF,TGCGCCAGCAGCGTGGGACGCGGCACAGATACGCAGTATTTT
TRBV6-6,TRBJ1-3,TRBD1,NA,CASSQGTGEGNTIYF,TGTGCCAGCAGTCAGGGAACAGGGGAGGGAAACACCATATATTTT
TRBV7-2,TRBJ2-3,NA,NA,CASSLASFGDTQYF,TGTGCCAGCAGCTTGGCCAGTTTCGGAGATACGCAGTATTTT
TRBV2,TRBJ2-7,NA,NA,CASSAGSLIYEQYF,TGTGCCAGCAGCGCTGGGTCGTTAATCTACGAGCAGTACTTC
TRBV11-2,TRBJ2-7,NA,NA,CASSLYVDYEQYF,TGTGCCAGCAGCTTATACGTGGATTACGAGCAGTACTTC
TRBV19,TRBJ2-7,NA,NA,CASSIYPSGVISYEQYF,TGTGCCAGTAGTATATATCCTTCCGGGGTCATATCCTACGAGCAGTACTTC
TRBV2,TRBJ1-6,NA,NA,CASGQNNSPLHF,TGTGCCAGCGGGCAGAATAATTCACCCCTCCACTTT
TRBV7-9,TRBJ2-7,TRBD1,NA,CASSLPDRAFDEQYF,TGTGCCAGCAGCTTACCTGACAGGGCTTTCGACGAGCAGTACTTC
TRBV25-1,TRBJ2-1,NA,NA,CASTPGDRPGSSNEQFF,TGTGCCAGCACCCCAGGGGACCGACCTGGGAGTTCCAATGAGCAGTTCTTC
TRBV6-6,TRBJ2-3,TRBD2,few,CATFGGAVLDTQYF,TGTGCCACCTTCGGGGGGGCCGTACTAGATACGCAGTATTTT
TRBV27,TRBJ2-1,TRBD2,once,CASSLQRESFNEQFF,TGTGCCAGCAGTCTCCAGCGGGAGAGCTTCAATGAGCAGTTCTTC
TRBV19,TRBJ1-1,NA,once,CASTGRTEAFF,TGTGCCAGTACCGGACGAACTGAAGCTTTCTTT
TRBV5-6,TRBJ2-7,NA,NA,CASSSFDRHYEQYF,TGTGCCAGCAGCTCATTTGACAGACATTACGAGCAGTACTTC
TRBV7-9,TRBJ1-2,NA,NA,CASSLAANYGYTF,TGTGCCAGCAGCTTAGCGGCTAACTATGGCTACACCTTC
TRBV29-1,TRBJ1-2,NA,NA,CSAGQLEGGYTF,TGCAGCGCTGGACAGCTCGAGGGTGGCTACACCTTC
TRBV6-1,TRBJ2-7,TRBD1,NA,CASSGPVRGQGAWEQYF,TGTGCCAGCAGTGGGCCTGTGAGGGGACAGGGGGCTTGGGAGCAGTACTTC
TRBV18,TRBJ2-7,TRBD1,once,CASSRAGGAHEQYF,TGTGCCAGCTCACGCGCAGGGGGTGCGCACGAGCAGTACTTC
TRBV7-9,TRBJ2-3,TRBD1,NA,CASSRLQGQGTQYF,TGTGCCAGCAGCCGACTCCAGGGACAGGGTACGCAGTATTTT
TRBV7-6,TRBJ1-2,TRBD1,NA,CASSLGQGATYGYTF,TGTGCCAGCAGCTTGGGACAGGGGGCGACCTATGGCTACACCTTC
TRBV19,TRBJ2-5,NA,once,CASSIMETQYF,TGTGCCAGTAGTATTATGGAGACCCAGTACTTC
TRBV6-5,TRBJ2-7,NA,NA,CASSLGLHYEQYF,TGTGCCAGCAGCTTAGGACTGCACTACGAGCAGTACTTC
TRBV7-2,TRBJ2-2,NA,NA,CASSSRTGELFF,TGTGCCAGCAGCTCCCGAACAGGGGAGCTGTTTTTT
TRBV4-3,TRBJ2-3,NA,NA,CASSRGTISTDTQYF,TGCGCCAGCAGCCGAGGGACAATCAGCACAGATACGCAGTATTTT
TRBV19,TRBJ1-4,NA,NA,CASCLGGRAEKLFF,TGTGCCAGCTGCTTAGGGGGACGGGCTGAAAAACTGTTTTTT
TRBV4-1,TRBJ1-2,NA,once,CASSQVHQNPNYGYTF,TGCGCCAGCAGCCAAGTCCACCAGAACCCAAACTATGGCTACACCTTC
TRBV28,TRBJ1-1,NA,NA,CASRWTRRNTEAFF,TGTGCCAGCAGGTGGACCCGGAGGAACACTGAAGCTTTCTTT
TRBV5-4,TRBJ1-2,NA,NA,CASSLSFRDGGYTF,TGTGCCAGCAGCTTGTCGTTCAGGGATGGGGGCTACACCTTC
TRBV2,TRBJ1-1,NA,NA,CASSGQLEAFF,TGTGCCAGCAGTGGACAGCTTGAAGCTTTCTTT
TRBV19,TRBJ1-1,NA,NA,CASSTREGTEAFF,TGTGCCAGTAGTACCCGAGAGGGCACTGAAGCTTTCTTT
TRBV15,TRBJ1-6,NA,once,CATSRGVDSPLHF,TGTGCCACCAGCAGAGGGGTGGATTCACCCCTCCACTTT
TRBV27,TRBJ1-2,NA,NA,CASSLSRSGVSGYTF,TGTGCCAGCAGTTTAAGTCGCTCCGGAGTGAGTGGCTACACCTTC
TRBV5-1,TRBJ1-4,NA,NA,CASSRADHNEKLFF,TGCGCCAGCAGCCGCGCGGATCATAATGAAAAACTGTTTTTT